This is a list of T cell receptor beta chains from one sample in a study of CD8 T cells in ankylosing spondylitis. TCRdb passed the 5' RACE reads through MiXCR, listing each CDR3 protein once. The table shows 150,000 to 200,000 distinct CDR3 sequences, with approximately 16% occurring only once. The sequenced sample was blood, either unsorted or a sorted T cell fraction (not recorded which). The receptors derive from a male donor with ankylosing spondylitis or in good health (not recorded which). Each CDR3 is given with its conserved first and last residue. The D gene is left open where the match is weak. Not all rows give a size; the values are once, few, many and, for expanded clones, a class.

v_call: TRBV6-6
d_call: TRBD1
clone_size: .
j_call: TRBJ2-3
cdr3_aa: CASSLGQGSNTQYF
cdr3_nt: TGTGCCAGCAGCCTAGGACAGGGAAGTAATACGCAGTATTTT

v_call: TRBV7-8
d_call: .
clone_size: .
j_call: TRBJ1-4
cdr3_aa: CASRHLGEGGEKLFF
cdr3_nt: TGTGCCAGCAGACACCTTGGGGAGGGAGGGGAAAAACTGTTTTTT

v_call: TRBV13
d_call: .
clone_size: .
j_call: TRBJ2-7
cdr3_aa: CASSASGRPYSYEQYF
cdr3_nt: TGTGCCAGCAGCGCCTCCGGGCGGCCATACTCCTACGAGCAGTACTTC

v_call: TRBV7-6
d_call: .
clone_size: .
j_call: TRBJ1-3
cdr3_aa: CASSGGPGAGNTIYF
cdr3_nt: TGTGCCAGCAGCGGAGGCCCAGGGGCTGGAAACACCATATATTTT

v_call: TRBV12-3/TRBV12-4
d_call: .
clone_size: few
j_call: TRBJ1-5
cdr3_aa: CASRDRQAGFDQPQHF
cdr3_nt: TGTGCCAGCAGGGACCGGCAGGCGGGGTTTGATCAGCCCCAGCATTTT

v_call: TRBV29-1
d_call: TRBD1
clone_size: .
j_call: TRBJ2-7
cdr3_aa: CSVEWGTDEQYF
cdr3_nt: TGCAGCGTTGAATGGGGGACAGATGAGCAGTACTTC

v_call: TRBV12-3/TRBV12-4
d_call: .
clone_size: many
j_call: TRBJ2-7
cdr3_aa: CASSPRVGEQYF
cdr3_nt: TGTGCCAGCAGCCCCCGGGTGGGCGAGCAGTACTTC

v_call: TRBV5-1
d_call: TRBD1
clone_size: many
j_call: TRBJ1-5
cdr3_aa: CASSESTGGHQPQHF
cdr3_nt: TGCGCCAGCAGCGAATCGACAGGGGGCCATCAGCCCCAGCATTTT

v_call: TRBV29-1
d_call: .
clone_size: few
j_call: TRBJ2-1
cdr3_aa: CSVEYAGSYNEQFF
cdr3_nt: TGCAGCGTTGAATATGCGGGTTCCTACAATGAGCAGTTCTTC

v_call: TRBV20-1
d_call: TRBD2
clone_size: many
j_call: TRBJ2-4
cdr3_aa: CSAPGLAGAKAKNIQYF
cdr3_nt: TGCAGTGCCCCAGGACTAGCGGGAGCGAAGGCCAAAAACATTCAGTACTTC

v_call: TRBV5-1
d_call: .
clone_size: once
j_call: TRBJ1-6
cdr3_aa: CASQFGRGSNSPLHF
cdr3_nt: TGCGCCAGCCAATTCGGGCGGGGTTCTAATTCACCCCTCCACTTT

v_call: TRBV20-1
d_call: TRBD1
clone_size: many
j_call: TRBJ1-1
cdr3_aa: CSASHLRGRNTEAFF
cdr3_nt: TGCAGTGCTAGCCACCTCAGGGGGCGAAACACTGAAGCTTTCTTT

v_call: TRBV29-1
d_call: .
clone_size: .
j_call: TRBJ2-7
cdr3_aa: CSVVRQSSCEQYF
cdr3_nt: TGCAGCGTTGTGAGACAGAGCTCCTGCGAGCAGTACTTC

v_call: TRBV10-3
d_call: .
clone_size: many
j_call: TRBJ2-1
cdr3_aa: CAISEPTSRYEQFF
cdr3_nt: TGTGCCATCAGTGAGCCGACTAGTAGGTATGAGCAGTTCTTC

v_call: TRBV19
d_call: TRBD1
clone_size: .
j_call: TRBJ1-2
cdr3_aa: CASGQGARAYGYTF
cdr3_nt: TGTGCCAGTGGACAGGGGGCGCGGGCCTATGGCTACACCTTC

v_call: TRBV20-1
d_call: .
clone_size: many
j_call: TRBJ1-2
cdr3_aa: CSATRQFDYTF
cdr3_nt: TGCAGTGCTACGAGGCAGTTTGACTACACCTTC

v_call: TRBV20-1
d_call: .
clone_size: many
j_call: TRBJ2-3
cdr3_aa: CSSSWGLSDTQYF
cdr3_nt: TGCAGTTCCTCCTGGGGCCTTTCAGATACGCAGTATTTT

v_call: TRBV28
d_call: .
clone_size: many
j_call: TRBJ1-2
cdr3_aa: CASSGGNNYGYTF
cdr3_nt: TGTGCCAGCAGTGGGGGGAATAACTATGGCTACACCTTC

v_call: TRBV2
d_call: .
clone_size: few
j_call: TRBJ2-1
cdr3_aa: CASTSGSSYNEQFF
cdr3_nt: TGTGCCAGCACGTCAGGGAGCTCCTACAATGAGCAGTTCTTC

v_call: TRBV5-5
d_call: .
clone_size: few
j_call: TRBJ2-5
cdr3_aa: CASSFRRTRREETQYF
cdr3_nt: TGTGCCAGCAGCTTTAGACGGACTCGGAGGGAAGAGACCCAGTACTTC

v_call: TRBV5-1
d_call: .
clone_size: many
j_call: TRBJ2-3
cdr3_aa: CASSFGQYTDTQYF
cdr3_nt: TGCGCCAGCAGCTTCGGTCAGTACACAGATACGCAGTATTTT

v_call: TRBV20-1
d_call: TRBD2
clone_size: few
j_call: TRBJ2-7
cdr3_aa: CSARVWLAEDYEQYF
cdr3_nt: TGCAGTGCTAGAGTGTGGCTAGCGGAGGACTACGAGCAGTACTTC

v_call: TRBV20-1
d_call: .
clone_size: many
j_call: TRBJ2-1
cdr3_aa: CSATLTNEQFF
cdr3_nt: TGCAGTGCTACCCTGACTAATGAGCAGTTCTTC

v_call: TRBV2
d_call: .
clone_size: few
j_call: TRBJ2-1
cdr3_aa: CASGGLYNEQFF
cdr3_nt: TGTGCCAGCGGGGGACTTTACAATGAGCAGTTCTTC

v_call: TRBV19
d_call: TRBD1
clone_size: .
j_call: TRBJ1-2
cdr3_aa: CASKVGQGGYGYTF
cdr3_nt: TGTGCCAGTAAGGTGGGACAGGGTGGATATGGCTACACCTTC

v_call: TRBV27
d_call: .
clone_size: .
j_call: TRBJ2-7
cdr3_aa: CASSLSDASGGDEQYF
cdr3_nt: TGTGCCAGCAGTTTATCGGATGCGTCAGGGGGGGACGAGCAGTACTTC

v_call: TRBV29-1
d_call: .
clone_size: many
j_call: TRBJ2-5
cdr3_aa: CSVEVAVGETQYF
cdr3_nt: TGCAGCGTTGAAGTTGCGGTCGGGGAGACCCAGTACTTC

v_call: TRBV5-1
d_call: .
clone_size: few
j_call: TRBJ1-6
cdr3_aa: CASSLGLGQGNSPLHF
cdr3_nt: TGCGCCAGCAGCTTGGGATTAGGGCAGGGGAATTCACCCCTCCACTTT

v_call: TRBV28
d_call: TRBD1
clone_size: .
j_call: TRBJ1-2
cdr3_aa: CASSADRVDYGYTF
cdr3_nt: TGTGCCAGCAGCGCCGACAGGGTAGACTATGGCTACACCTTC

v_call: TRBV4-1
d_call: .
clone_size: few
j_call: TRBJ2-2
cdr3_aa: CASSQVLGREQGNTGELFF
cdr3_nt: TGCGCCAGCAGCCAAGTCCTCGGCCGTGAACAGGGTAACACCGGGGAGCTGTTTTTT

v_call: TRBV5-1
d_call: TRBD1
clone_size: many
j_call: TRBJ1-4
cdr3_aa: CASSWGQIDNEKLFF
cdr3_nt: TGCGCCAGCAGCTGGGGACAGATAGATAATGAAAAACTGTTTTTT

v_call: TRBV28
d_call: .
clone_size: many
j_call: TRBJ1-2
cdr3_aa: CASSSPSKGRGYGYTF
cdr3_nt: TGTGCCAGCAGTTCCCCCTCAAAGGGCCGGGGGTATGGCTACACCTTC

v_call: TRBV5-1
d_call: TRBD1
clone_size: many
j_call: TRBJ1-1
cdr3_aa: CASSRGPGNTEAFF
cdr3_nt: TGCGCCAGCAGCAGGGGGCCAGGGAACACTGAAGCTTTCTTT

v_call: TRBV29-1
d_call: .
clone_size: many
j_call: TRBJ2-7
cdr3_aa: CSVARTEDYEQYF
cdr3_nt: TGCAGCGTTGCGAGGACGGAGGACTACGAGCAGTACTTC

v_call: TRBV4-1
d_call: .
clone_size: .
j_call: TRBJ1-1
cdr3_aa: CASSQDPGLLTEAFF
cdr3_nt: TGCGCCAGCAGCCAAGATCCGGGCTTATTGACTGAAGCTTTCTTT

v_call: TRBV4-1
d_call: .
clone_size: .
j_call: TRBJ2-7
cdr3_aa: CASSQDIGEQYF
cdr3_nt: TGCGCCAGCAGCCAAGATATTGGCGAGCAGTACTTC